Presented here are 15 T cell receptor beta chains from one specimen sequenced in a study of T cell changes during pregnancy in multiple sclerosis. Assay used: immunoSEQ multiplex PCR; TCRdb lists only in-frame clones, some missing. The sample carries 75,000 to 90,000 clones, over 80% recorded once. The sequencing used PBMCs, collected in the first trimester of pregnancy. These TCRs come from a female donor in good health, serving as a control in a pregnancy study. Some clones in this sample may be carry-over from other donors' samples.

This clone was seen more than once but under ten times. CDR3 protein: CASSLSPGESPLHF. CDR3 DNA: TGTGCCAGCAGCTTAAGTCCGGGGGAGTCACCCCTCCACTTT. The chain has TRBV7-3 and TRBJ1-6, with D perhaps matching TRBD1 (5 bases). V gave up 1 base and J gave up 10 bases, with 11 bases separating them. The CDR3 loop spans 14 amino acids. Germline CDR1 is SGHTA and CDR2 is FQGTGA.

This chain uses TRBV5-4 with TRBJ2-1; maybe TRBD2 (7 bases). Germline V gene sequence: CDR1 SGHNT, CDR2 YYREEE (reference sequence). Trimming took off 0 bases at V and 2 bases at J, with 12 bases between the two ends. This CDR3 comprises 16 residues. CDR3: CASSLGGGGPYNEQFF. The CDR3 bases are TGTGCCAGCAGCTTGGGAGGGGGGGGGCCCTACAATGAGCAGTTCTTC.

V is TRBV6-1 and J is TRBJ1-4; 8 bases fit TRBD1. This CDR3 comprises 14 residues. Germline assignment: CDR1 MNHNS and CDR2 SASEGT. Trimming at V came to 2 bases and at J to 10 bases, leaving 6 bases not matched to a gene. CDR3 in DNA: TGTGCCAGCAGTGAAATCGGACAGGGACTAAAACTGTTTTTT. Encoded protein: CASSEIGQGLKLFF.

The chain joins TRBV29-1 to TRBJ1-2, with unresolved D. Germline V gene lookup returns CDR1 SQVTM and CDR2 ANQGSEA. CDR3 length: 14 residues. Trimming took 2 bases from V and 4 from J, leaving 14 bases between them. CDR3 coding DNA: TGCAGCGTTGAAACCCCCGACTCCCTCTATGGCTACACCTTC. It encodes CSVETPDSLYGYTF.

The rearrangement links TRBV15 to TRBJ1-1, with no clear D. Germline V CDR1 and CDR2: LNHNV, YYDKDF (reference sequence). CDR3 length: 13 residues. The V and J ends lost 1 base and 0 bases respectively, with 3 bases between them. As DNA, the CDR3 is TGTGCCACCAGCAGAGTTATGAACACTGAAGCTTTCTTT. This sequence encodes CATSRVMNTEAFF.

The rearrangement uses TRBV7-3 and TRBJ2-2, with unresolved D. The CDR3 sequence is 13 residues long. V was clipped by 1 base and J by 6 bases, with 6 bases between them. The germline V gene encodes CDR1 SGHTA and CDR2 FQGTGA. The CDR3 DNA sequence: TGTGCCAGCAGCTTAAGATGGCCCGGGGAGCTGTTTTTT. As protein: CASSLRWPGELFF.

This clone was seen once. The V and J genes are TRBV2 and TRBJ2-3, with D tentatively TRBD2 (6 bases). Trimming took 7 bases from V and 6 from J, leaving 14 bases between them. The length of the CDR3 is 13 residues. The germline CDR1 and CDR2 sequences are SNHLY and FYNNEI. This chain's CDR3 is CASIGGTVDTQYF. The CDR3 DNA reads TGTGCCAGCATCGGAGGGACTGTCGATACGCAGTATTTT.

V usage is TRBV29-1 and J usage is TRBJ2-7; 7 bases map to TRBD1. The CDR3 sequence is 12 residues long. The J segment lost 3 bases and the V segment lost 7 bases, leaving 6 bases of the junction unmatched. Germline CDR1 and CDR2: SQVTM and ANQGSEA. This CDR3 is CSAGQSNYEQYF. CDR3 coding DNA: TGCAGCGCGGGACAGAGCAACTACGAGCAGTACTTC.

The chain links TRBV6-1 to TRBJ1-2, with a possible D match to TRBD1 (6 bases). The germline gives CDR1 MNHNS, CDR2 SASEGT. The length of the CDR3 is 14 residues. V was clipped by 1 base and J by 5 bases, with 11 bases between them. The CDR3 bases are TGTGCCAGCAGTGAAGTGGACAGTTTATATGGCTACACCTTC. Protein sequence: CASSEVDSLYGYTF.

The chain has TRBV11-2 and TRBJ2-7; 10 bases match TRBD2. V gave up 1 base and J gave up 6 bases; unmatched junction bases: 6. Germline V CDR1 and CDR2: SGHAT, FQNNGV. This CDR3 contains 15 residues. CDR3: CASSLVIAGGREQYF. In DNA, the CDR3 is TGTGCCAGCAGCTTAGTTATAGCGGGAGGTCGCGAGCAGTACTTC.

The rearrangement links TRBV4-1 to TRBJ2-7, with 9 bases matching TRBD2. The CDR3 length is 15 residues. Looked up from germline, CDR1 is MGHRA and CDR2 is YSYEKL. The V gene end was trimmed by 4 bases and the J gene end by 1 base; junction bases not matched to a gene: 5. The CDR3 nucleotides read TGCGCCAGCAGCCTTGAGGGACTAGCTTCCTACGAGCAGTACTTC. Its protein product is CASSLEGLASYEQYF.

The chain uses TRBV28 and TRBJ2-7, with 12 bases aligning to TRBD1. Unmatched junction bases numbered 4, after V lost 4 bases and J lost 6 bases. Looked up from germline, CDR1 is MDHEN and CDR2 is SYDVKM. The CDR3 is 14 residues long. CDR3 region: CASSYGTGGSEQYF. DNA of the CDR3: TGTGCCAGCAGTTATGGGACAGGGGGCTCCGAGCAGTACTTC.

The chain couples TRBV29-1 to TRBJ1-2; tentative D call: TRBD1 (6 bases). This CDR3 contains 13 residues. V was trimmed by 7 bases and J by 5 bases, leaving 17 bases between them. Germline V lookup: CDR1 SQVTM, CDR2 ANQGSEA. CDR3 bases: TGCAGCGCTCCCGACAGGAATTTATATGGCTACACCTTC. Protein sequence: CSAPDRNLYGYTF. The full variable domain, with the rest looked up from reference TRBV29-1 and TRBJ1-2, is SAVISQKPSRDICQRGTSLTIQCQVDSQVTMMFWYRQQPGQSLTLIATANQGSEATYESGFVIDKFPISRPNLTFSTLTVSNMSPEDSSIYLCSAPDRNLYGYTFGSGTRLTVV.

The CDR3 DNA sequence: TGTGCCAGCAGCCCAGCCTCGGCGGGAGTTGTCGGGGAGCTGTTTTTT. It yields the protein CASSPASAGVVGELFF. The chain joins TRBV7-2 to TRBJ2-2; the match to TRBD2 covers 7 bases. Germline V CDR1 and CDR2: SGHTA, FQGNSA. The V segment lost 5 bases and the J segment 7 bases; nucleotides outside the gene matches: 13. CDR3 length: 16 amino acids.

The chain combines TRBV7-9 with TRBJ2-1, with D maybe TRBD2 (6 bases). Germline values: CDR1 SEHNR, CDR2 FQNEAQ (reference sequence). CDR3 size: 14 residues. With 1 base removed from V and 6 bases from J, the gap between germline ends came to 10 bases. CDR3 nucleotides: TGTGCCAGCAGCTTAGAGGGACTGGGCAATGAGCAGTTCTTC. Translating gives CASSLEGLGNEQFF. Variable domain in full (rest from reference TRBV7-9 and TRBJ2-1): DTGVSQNPRHKITKRGQNVTFRCDPISEHNRLYWYRQTLGQGPEFLTYFQNEAQLEKSRLLSDRFSAERPKGSFSTLEIQRTEQGDSAMYLCASSLEGLGNEQFFGPGTRLTVL.